This paragraph covers one TCR beta chain sequence. This clonotype came up many times. Its antigen is not yet known. One base away there is no much larger clone; base qualities are not given. Library construction relied on 5' RACE. For sequencing, a NextSeq 500 was employed. Unique molecular identifiers were attached to individual cDNA molecules in the TCR library protocol so that sequencing error and PCR bias could be corrected. Both TCR alpha and beta chains were sequenced, and tight co-correlation was observed between alpha and beta sequence abundances in each sample. The authors processed their data as follows. Decombinator V4 was used to perform V gene, J gene and CDR3 annotation of TCR sequences. Expanded TCRs were defined as changing significantly between any two time points under a Poisson model with p below 0.0001. Abundances of TCRs were expressed as counts per million after normalisation to the total number of TCRs sequenced in each sample. MAIT TCRs were defined by TRAV1-2 paired with TRAJ12, TRAJ20 or TRAJ33, and iNKT TCRs by TRAV10 paired with TRAJ18. VDJdb, accessed on 1 November 2021, was searched for TCRs annotated for CMV, EBV and SARS-CoV-2, and TCRs annotated for more than one antigen were excluded. TCRdb redid the processing of the public reads, applying fastp at Q25 and MiXCR, and retained in-frame beta chains. Rows are combined by CDR3 protein, so each entry shows the most common genes and DNA. These V and J calls originate from TCRdb's pipeline instead of the authors' own analysis. The sample table lists 26,000 or so distinct CDR3 sequences, just over 4% of them with a count of one. About 6.3% of the sample is taken by the ten largest.

Set within a cohort of healthcare workers in London, UK, this nested case-control study involved weekly PCR testing of nasopharyngeal swabs along with blood sampling. Between 23 and 31 March 2020, the week of the UK lockdown, healthcare workers were enrolled and then followed up weekly for as long as 16 weeks. The germline V gene (reference sequence) sets CDR1 to DFQATT and CDR2 to SNEGSKA. Its CDR3 holds 17 amino acids, cysteine through phenylalanine. The read is trimmed to its CDR3 DNA, 51 bases read in frame from base 1. Unmatched junction bases come to 10, with V trimmed by 0 bases and J by 5 bases. This sample is drawn from a study of early T cells in non-severe SARS-CoV-2 infection (dated by TCRdb to the early 2020s). Study-wide context: Because TCR sequencing was done on bulk RNA from unsorted whole blood, the alpha and beta chains could not be paired. Study-wide conclusions, independent of this receptor: Matching against VDJdb was skewed toward anti-spike CD8 responses, likely underestimated virus-specific expansions, and missed private and CD4 specificities.

The receptor's source is an adult who was a healthcare worker with PCR-confirmed SARS-CoV-2 infection or an uninfected control (not recorded which). Recombination linked TRBV20-1 to TRBJ2-3; TRBD2 matches 11 bases in the middle. The material sequenced was whole blood. The CDR3 corresponds to CSARDGSGRALGDTQYF. The nucleotide sequence is TGCAGTGCTAGAGATGGTAGCGGGAGGGCCCTTGGAGATACGCAGTATTTT.